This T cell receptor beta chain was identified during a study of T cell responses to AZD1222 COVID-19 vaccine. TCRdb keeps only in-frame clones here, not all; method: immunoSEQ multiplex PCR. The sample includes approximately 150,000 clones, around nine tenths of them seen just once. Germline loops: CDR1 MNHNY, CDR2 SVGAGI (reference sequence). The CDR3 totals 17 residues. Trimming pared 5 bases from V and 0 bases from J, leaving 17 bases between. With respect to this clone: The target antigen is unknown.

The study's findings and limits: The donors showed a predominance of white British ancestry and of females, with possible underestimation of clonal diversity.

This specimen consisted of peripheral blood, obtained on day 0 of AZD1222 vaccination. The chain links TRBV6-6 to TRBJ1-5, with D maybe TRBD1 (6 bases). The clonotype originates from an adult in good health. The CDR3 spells CASSPAFGGYSNQPQHF. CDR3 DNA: TGTGCCAGCAGTCCCGCATTTGGGGGCTATAGCAATCAGCCCCAGCATTTT.